This T cell receptor beta chain is from a study of T cell changes during pregnancy in multiple sclerosis. TCRdb's copy holds only in-frame clones and misses some; the assay was immunoSEQ multiplex PCR. The sample consists of under 45,000 clones, under 95% of them appearing once. Germline V gene lookup returns CDR1 SGHRS and CDR2 YFSETQ. Germline trimming cut 0 bases from V and 4 bases from J; bases unmatched to any gene: 3. The CDR3 covers 15 residues. This chain links TRBV5-1 with TRBJ1-2; 10 nucleotides agree with TRBD1. This specimen was CD4+ T cells from peripheral blood mononuclear cells, taken in the third trimester of pregnancy. This receptor was obtained from a female donor with multiple sclerosis, enrolled in a pregnancy study. The DNA for the CDR3 is TGCGCCAGCAGCTTGGGGACAGGGGGGTCCTATGGCTACACCTTC. This translates into CASSLGTGGSYGYTF.